This TCR beta chain was captured by sequencing in a study of blood T cell repertoires in COVID-19 (dated by TCRdb to the early 2020s). For context, the study as a whole: The collaborator samples originated in the United States, Italy and Spain and spanned the acute and convalescent phases of COVID-19. The material from the prospective study consisted of cDNA or gDNA derived from T cells, B-cell-depleted T cells, or PBMCs. Subjects who had been exposed to COVID-19, were actively infected with it, or had recovered from it provided the deeply sampled blood TCRbeta repertoires that made up the dataset. The repertoires were released in a freely available public database meant as a resource for research on the immune response to SARS-CoV-2. Samples were obtained from the ongoing ImmuneRACE study (first 160 participants) and from 1,000 to 1,500 subjects provided by 6 global collaborators. A de-identified subject ID, COVID-19 status, age in years and sex were almost always included in the sample metadata. Where available, HLA class I and class II types were obtained from metadata supplied by the sample provider rather than from assay-based typing. On the study overall, not on this receptor specifically: Clinical and demographic metadata were provided uncurated, with the amount varying by source and participant.

Participants in the prospective study were enrolled through a virtual design, were aged 18 to 89 years, and lived in approximately 24 United States geographic areas. To assign participants to cohorts, the prospective study relied on clinical history that participants themselves reported in a screening survey and a study questionnaire. Exposed participants had been in contact, within 2 weeks of entering the study, with a person who had a PCR-confirmed or clinician-diagnosed case of COVID-19. Mobile phlebotomists in the prospective study collected whole blood, serum and a nasopharyngeal or oropharyngeal swab from every participant. Over an approximately 2-month period, participants in the prospective study had the option of providing additional blood draws and questionnaires. Before DNA extraction, prospective study blood samples were shipped either frozen or at room temperature. As to this clone: The antigen it binds to is not known. No much larger clone exists at a distance of one base, and base qualities are not known.

The CDR3 spans 13 residues, from the cysteine through the phenylalanine. The only DNA kept is the CDR3, 39 bases in frame from the first base. The junction shows trimming of 9 bases on V and 0 bases on J, plus 13 bases between the germline ends. Per the germline V gene, SGHDT is the CDR1 and YYEEEE is the CDR2. The immunoSEQ Assay, a bias-controlled multiplex PCR, was used to amplify TCRbeta CDR3 regions from genomic DNA. The published analysis was carried out like this. Within the assay, amplification of reference gene primers was used to estimate how many nucleated cells each sample contained. To quantify the absolute abundance of each unique TCRbeta CDR3 rearrangement, sequence reads were collapsed and filtered. For each sample, productive Simpson clonality was calculated by taking the square root of Simpson's diversity index across productive rearrangements. Drawn from immuneACCESS, this table holds only the in-frame rearrangements with V and J called that TCRdb kept. Clones are partly lost; checked studies trace under half to an unresolved V gene and leave the rest unexplained. From that table come the V and J calls and clone size; the DNA was used to work out D and trimming. In this sample the table shows 200,000 to 250,000 clones, nearly 90% of which occur a single time. The top ten clones comprise roughly 16% of the sample.

The origin of this receptor is a man aged 25 to 45 who had been exposed to COVID-19. Recombination joined TRBV5-6 with TRBJ2-7; TRBD1 might be the D gene, on 6 matching bases. Sequencing was carried out using PBMCs or T cells enriched from blood (not recorded which). Here is the DNA: TGTGCCACCGAAGACAGGAGCTCCTACGAGCAGTACTTC. It translates as CATEDRSSYEQYF.